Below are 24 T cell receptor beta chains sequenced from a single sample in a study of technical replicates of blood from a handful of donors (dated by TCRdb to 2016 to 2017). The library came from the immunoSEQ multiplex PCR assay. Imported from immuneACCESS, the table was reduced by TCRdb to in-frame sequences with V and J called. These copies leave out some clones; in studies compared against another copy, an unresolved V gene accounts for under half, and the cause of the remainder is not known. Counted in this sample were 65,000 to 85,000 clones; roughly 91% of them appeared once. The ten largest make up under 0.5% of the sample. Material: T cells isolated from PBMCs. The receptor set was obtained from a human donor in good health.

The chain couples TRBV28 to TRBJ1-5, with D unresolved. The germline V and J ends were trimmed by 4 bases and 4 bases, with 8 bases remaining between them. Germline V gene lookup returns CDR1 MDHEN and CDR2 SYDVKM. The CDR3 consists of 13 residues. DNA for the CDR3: TGTGCCAGCAGTTCAGAGGCAAATCAGCCCCAGCATTTT. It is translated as CASSSEANQPQHF.

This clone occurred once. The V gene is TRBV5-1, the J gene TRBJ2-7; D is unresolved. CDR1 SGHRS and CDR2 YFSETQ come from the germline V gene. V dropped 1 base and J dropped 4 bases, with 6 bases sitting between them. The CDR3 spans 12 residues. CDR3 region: CASSLPPYEQYF. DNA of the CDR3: TGCGCCAGCAGCTTGCCTCCGTACGAGCAGTACTTC.

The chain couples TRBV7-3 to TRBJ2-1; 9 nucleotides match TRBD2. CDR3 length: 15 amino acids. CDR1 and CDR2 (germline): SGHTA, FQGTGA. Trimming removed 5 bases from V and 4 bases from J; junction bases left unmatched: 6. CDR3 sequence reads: CASSASSGAYNEQFF. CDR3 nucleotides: TGTGCCAGCAGCGCTTCTAGCGGGGCGTACAATGAGCAGTTCTTC.

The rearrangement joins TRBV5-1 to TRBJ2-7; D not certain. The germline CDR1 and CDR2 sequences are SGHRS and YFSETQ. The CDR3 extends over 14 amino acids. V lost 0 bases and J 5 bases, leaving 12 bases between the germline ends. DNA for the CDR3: TGCGCCAGCAGCTTGGGGAGTGTGGTGGACGAGCAGTACTTC. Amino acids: CASSLGSVVDEQYF.

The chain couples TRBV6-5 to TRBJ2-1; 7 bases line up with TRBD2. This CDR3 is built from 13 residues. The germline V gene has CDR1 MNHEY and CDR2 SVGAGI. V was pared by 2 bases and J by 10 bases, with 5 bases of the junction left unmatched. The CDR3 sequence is CASSYGEGEEQFF. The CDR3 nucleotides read TGTGCCAGCAGTTACGGGGAGGGCGAAGAGCAGTTCTTC.

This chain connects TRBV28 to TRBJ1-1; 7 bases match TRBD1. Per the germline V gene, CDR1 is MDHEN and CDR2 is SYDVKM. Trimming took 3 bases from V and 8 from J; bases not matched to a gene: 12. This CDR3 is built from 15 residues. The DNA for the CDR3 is TGTGCCAGCAGTTTCCCCCTAACAGGGGAAGTAGAAGCTTTCTTT. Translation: CASSFPLTGEVEAFF.

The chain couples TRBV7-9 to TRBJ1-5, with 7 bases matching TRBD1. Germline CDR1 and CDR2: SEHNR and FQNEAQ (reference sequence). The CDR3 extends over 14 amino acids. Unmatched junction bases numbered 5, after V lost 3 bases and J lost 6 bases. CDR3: CASSLTGSSQPQHF. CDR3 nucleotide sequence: TGTGCCAGCAGCTTGACAGGGTCAAGTCAGCCCCAGCATTTT.

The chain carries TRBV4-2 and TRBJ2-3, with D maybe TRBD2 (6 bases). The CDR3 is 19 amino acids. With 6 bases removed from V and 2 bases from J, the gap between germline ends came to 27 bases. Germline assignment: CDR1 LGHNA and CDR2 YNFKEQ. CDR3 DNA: TGTGCCAGCAGTCGAAATCCCTATAGGTCGGGCGGGGACACAGATACGCAGTATTTT. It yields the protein CASSRNPYRSGGDTDTQYF.

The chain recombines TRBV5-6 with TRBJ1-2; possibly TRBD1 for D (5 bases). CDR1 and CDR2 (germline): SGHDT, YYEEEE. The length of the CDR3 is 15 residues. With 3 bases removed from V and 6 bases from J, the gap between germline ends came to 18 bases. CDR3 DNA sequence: TGTGCCAGCAGCTGGGGGACTTCGGATTGGGATGGCTACACCTTC. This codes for CASSWGTSDWDGYTF.

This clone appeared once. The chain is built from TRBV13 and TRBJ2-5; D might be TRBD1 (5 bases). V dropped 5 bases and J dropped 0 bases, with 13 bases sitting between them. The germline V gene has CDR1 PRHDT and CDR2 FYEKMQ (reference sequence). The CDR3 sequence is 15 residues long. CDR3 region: CASSNYWGYQETQYF. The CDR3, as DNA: TGTGCCAGCAGCAACTACTGGGGCTACCAAGAGACCCAGTACTTC.

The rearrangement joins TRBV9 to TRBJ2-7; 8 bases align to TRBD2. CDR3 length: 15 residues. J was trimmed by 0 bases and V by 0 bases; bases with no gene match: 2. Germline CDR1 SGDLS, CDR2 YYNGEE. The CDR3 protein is CASSVGSGSSYEQYF. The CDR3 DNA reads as TGTGCCAGCAGCGTAGGGAGCGGGAGCTCCTACGAGCAGTACTTC.

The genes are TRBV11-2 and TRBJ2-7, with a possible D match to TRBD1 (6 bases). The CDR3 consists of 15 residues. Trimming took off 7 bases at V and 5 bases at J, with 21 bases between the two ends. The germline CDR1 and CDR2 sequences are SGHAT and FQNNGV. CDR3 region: CASILNVDRENEQYF. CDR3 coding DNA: TGTGCCAGCATTCTGAACGTGGACAGAGAAAACGAGCAGTACTTC.

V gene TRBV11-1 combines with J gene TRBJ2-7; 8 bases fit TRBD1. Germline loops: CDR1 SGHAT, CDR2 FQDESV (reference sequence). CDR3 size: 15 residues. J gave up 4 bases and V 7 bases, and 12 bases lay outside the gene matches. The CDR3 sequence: CASTLGQGIFYEQYF. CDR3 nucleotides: TGTGCCAGCACCCTTGGACAGGGTATTTTTTACGAGCAGTACTTC.

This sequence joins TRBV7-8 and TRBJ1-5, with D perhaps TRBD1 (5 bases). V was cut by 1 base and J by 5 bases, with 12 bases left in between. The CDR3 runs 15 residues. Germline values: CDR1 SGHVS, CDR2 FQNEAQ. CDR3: CASSLGQGGHQPQHF. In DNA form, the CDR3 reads TGTGCCAGCAGCTTAGGCCAGGGCGGCCATCAGCCCCAGCATTTT.

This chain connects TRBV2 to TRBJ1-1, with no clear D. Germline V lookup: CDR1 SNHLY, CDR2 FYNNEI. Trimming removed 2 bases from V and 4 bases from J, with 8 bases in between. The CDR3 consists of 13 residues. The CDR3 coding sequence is TGTGCCAGCAGTGAAACCCGGGGCACTGAAGCTTTCTTT. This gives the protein CASSETRGTEAFF.

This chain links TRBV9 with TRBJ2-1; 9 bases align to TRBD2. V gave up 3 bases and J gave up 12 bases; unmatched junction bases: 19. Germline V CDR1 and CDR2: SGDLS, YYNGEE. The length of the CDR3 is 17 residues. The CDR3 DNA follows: TGTGCCAGCAGCGAACACACATATATGATAGCGGGAGTGGGGCAGTTCTTC. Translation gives CASSEHTYMIAGVGQFF.

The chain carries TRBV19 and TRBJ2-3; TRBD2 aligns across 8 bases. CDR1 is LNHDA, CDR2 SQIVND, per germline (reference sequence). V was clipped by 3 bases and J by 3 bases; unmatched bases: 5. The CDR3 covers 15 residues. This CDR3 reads CASSISGLGTDTQYF. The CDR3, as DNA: TGTGCCAGTAGTATCTCGGGACTAGGGACAGATACGCAGTATTTT.

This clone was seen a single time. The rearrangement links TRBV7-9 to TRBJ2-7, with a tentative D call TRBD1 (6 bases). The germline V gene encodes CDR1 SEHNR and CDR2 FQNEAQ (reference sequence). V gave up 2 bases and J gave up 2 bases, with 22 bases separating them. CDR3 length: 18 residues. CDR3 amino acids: CASSLSQPVHRVPYEQYF. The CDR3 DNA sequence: TGTGCCAGCAGCTTAAGCCAACCAGTACACAGGGTTCCCTACGAGCAGTACTTC.

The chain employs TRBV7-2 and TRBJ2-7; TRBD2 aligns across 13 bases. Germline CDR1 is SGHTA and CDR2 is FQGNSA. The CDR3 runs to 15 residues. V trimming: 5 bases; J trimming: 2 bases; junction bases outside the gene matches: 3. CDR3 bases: TGTGCCAGCAGCAAACTAGCGGGAGGGCCCTACGAGCAGTACTTC. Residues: CASSKLAGGPYEQYF.

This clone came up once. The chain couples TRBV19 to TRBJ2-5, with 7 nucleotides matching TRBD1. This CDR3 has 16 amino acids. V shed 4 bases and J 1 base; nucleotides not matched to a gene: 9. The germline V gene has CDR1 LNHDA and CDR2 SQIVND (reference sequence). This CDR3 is CASSTRTGDSQETQYF. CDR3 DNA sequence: TGTGCCAGTAGTACCCGGACAGGAGACTCCCAAGAGACCCAGTACTTC.

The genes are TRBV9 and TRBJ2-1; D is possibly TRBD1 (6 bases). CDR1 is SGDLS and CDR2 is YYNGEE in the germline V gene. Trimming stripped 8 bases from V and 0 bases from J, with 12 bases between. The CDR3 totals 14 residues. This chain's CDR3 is CASKLDSSYNEQFF. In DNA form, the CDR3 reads TGTGCCAGTAAACTGGACAGCTCCTACAATGAGCAGTTCTTC.

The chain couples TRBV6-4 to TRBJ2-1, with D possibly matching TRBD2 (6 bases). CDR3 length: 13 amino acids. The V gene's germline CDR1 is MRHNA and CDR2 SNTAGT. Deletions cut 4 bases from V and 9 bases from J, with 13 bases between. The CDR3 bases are TGTGCCAGCAGTGTTGGGCTAGCGAGTGAGCAGTTCTTC. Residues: CASSVGLASEQFF.

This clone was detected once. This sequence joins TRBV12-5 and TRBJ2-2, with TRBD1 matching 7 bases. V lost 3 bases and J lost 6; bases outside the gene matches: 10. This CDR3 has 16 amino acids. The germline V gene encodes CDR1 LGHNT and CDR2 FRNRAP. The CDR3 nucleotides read TGTGCTAGTGGTTTCCCCATTCCAGGGGGTTCCGGGGAGCTGTTTTTT. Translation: CASGFPIPGGSGELFF.

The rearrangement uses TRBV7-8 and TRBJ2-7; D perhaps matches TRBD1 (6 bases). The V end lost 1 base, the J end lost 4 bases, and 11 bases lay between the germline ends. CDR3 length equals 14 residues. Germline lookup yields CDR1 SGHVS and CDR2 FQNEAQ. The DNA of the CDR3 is TGTGCCAGCAGCTTAGATCACAGGGTTTACGAGCAGTACTTC. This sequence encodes CASSLDHRVYEQYF.